This T cell receptor (beta chain) was captured in a study of shared clonotypes between healthy human individuals. Study results and caveats: The study drew on few donors, limiting represented genetic and exposure-history diversity.

Assay: immunoSEQ multiplex PCR; the TCRdb copy retains only in-frame clones and omits some. The sample carries some 500,000 clones, 70% to 80% recorded once. As for this clone: The target antigen is unknown.

The receptor's source is a woman between 40 and 55 years old in good health. Some clones in this sample may be carry-over from other donors' samples. Sequences were obtained from PBMCs.

CDR3 amino acids: CASSLNAGYEQYF. As DNA, the CDR3 is TGCGCCAGCAGCCTTAACGCAGGCTACGAGCAGTACTTC. The chain has TRBV5-1 and TRBJ2-7; D unresolved. V dropped 4 bases and J dropped 3 bases, with 11 bases sitting between them. CDR1 and CDR2 from the germline V gene are SGHRS and YFSETQ. The CDR3 consists of 13 residues.